This is a list of T cell receptor beta chains from one sample in a study of human T cells and chemical hapten exposure. A single record per CDR3 protein comes from TCRdb applying MiXCR to the RACE reads. The data contain under 300,000 distinct CDR3 sequences, about 9.4% of them singletons. Sequencing used whole blood, obtained in connection with sensitization to the hapten diphenylcyclopropenone (DPC). These receptors were collected from a woman between 40 and 50 years old with alopecia areata. Some clones in this sample may be carry-over from other donors' samples. The CDR3 runs from the conserved cysteine through the conserved F or W. Fields, in order: CDR3 length, V gene, clone size, D gene, J gene, CDR3 DNA, CDR3 protein. The D gene is left open where the match is weak. Only part of the rows carry a size: once, few, many, or a class if the clone is expanded.

length: 17
V: TRBV7-2
size: many
D: -
J: TRBJ1-1
DNA: TGTGCCAGCAGCTTAGCGCGAGACGGACCTGGGGCTTTGTCAGCTTTCTTT
CDR3: CASSLARDGPGALSAFF

length: 13
V: TRBV29-1
size: many
D: -
J: TRBJ2-6
DNA: TGCAGCGTTAAACCATCCGGGGCCAACGTCCTGACTTTC
CDR3: CSVKPSGANVLTF

length: 13
V: TRBV29-1
size: many
D: TRBD1
J: TRBJ1-2
DNA: TGCAGCGTCAATTACAGGGGGCGAGGTGGCTACACCTTC
CDR3: CSVNYRGRGGYTF

length: 13
V: TRBV24-1
size: few
D: TRBD2
J: TRBJ2-3
DNA: TGTGCCACCGGGACTAGCGGGATTGATGCGCAGTATTTT
CDR3: CATGTSGIDAQYF

length: 14
V: TRBV20-1
size: -
D: TRBD1
J: TRBJ1-3
DNA: TGCAGTGCTAAGGACAGGGGAGGCGGAAACACCATATATTTT
CDR3: CSAKDRGGGNTIYF

length: 15
V: TRBV2
size: many
D: -
J: TRBJ1-5
DNA: TGTGCCAGCAGTGAGTCGGCACGGCCCAATCAGCCCCAGCATTTT
CDR3: CASSESARPNQPQHF

length: 14
V: TRBV5-5
size: many
D: -
J: TRBJ1-3
DNA: TGTGCCAGCAGACGGCTCGCCTCGAGAAACACCATATATTTT
CDR3: CASRRLASRNTIYF

length: 13
V: TRBV29-1
size: -
D: TRBD2
J: TRBJ2-7
DNA: TGCAGCGGCGGGGGGGCGCTTCTCAGCGAGCAGTACTTC
CDR3: CSGGGALLSEQYF

length: 12
V: TRBV7-3
size: few
D: -
J: TRBJ1-6
DNA: TGTGCCAGCAGCTTAACTGGCTCACCCCTCCACTTT
CDR3: CASSLTGSPLHF

length: 14
V: TRBV2
size: few
D: -
J: TRBJ1-1
DNA: TGTGCCAGCAGTGAAGACACAGCTTACACTGAAGCTTTCTTT
CDR3: CASSEDTAYTEAFF

length: 15
V: TRBV28
size: few
D: TRBD2
J: TRBJ2-5
DNA: TGTGCCAGCAGACATCAGGGAGGGGTTCAAGAGACCCAGTACTTC
CDR3: CASRHQGGVQETQYF

length: 14
V: TRBV6-4
size: few
D: -
J: TRBJ2-7
DNA: TGTGCCAGCAGCCCCCTCGGGCTAGGGTACGAGCAGTACTTC
CDR3: CASSPLGLGYEQYF

length: 16
V: TRBV18
size: many
D: -
J: TRBJ1-5
DNA: TGTGCCAGCTCACCACCGGAAGGGGGAGGCAATCAGCCCCAGCATTTT
CDR3: CASSPPEGGGNQPQHF

length: 15
V: TRBV4-1
size: -
D: -
J: TRBJ2-3
DNA: TGCGCCAGCAGCCAAGTCCCGTTAAACACAGATACGCAGTATTTT
CDR3: CASSQVPLNTDTQYF

length: 15
V: TRBV20-1
size: few
D: TRBD2
J: TRBJ2-3
DNA: TGCAGTGCCATGAAGCGGGAGGGCTCGACAGATACGCAGTATTTT
CDR3: CSAMKREGSTDTQYF

length: 14
V: TRBV10-3
size: -
D: TRBD2
J: TRBJ2-7
DNA: TGTGCCATCAGACGGACTAGCGACTCCTACGAGCAGTACTTC
CDR3: CAIRRTSDSYEQYF

length: 15
V: TRBV2
size: -
D: -
J: TRBJ1-2
DNA: TGTGCCAGCAGTTACGGGCCCCCGCCGGACTATGGCTACACCTTC
CDR3: CASSYGPPPDYGYTF

length: 13
V: TRBV12-3/TRBV12-4
size: few
D: -
J: TRBJ2-5
DNA: TGTGCCAGCAGTTTACTCGTGAGGGAGACCCAGTACTTC
CDR3: CASSLLVRETQYF

length: 14
V: TRBV5-5
size: -
D: -
J: TRBJ2-1
DNA: TGTGCCAGCAGCGGGGGCGATTACTACAATGAGCAGTTCTTC
CDR3: CASSGGDYYNEQFF

length: 17
V: TRBV12-3/TRBV12-4
size: many
D: TRBD1
J: TRBJ1-1
DNA: TGTGCCAGCAGTCCTGGGGGGACAGGGTATATGAACACTGAAGCTTTCTTT
CDR3: CASSPGGTGYMNTEAFF

length: 16
V: TRBV6-5
size: -
D: -
J: TRBJ1-1
DNA: TGTGCCAGCAGTTACTCTGGGCGAGTAAGTGTCACTGAAGCTTTCTTT
CDR3: CASSYSGRVSVTEAFF

length: 16
V: TRBV9
size: many
D: -
J: TRBJ2-2
DNA: TGTGCCAGCAGCGTAGGGATGACGGCTAACACCGGGGAGCTGTTTTTT
CDR3: CASSVGMTANTGELFF

length: 14
V: TRBV11-1
size: -
D: -
J: TRBJ1-5
DNA: TGTGCCAGCAGTCCAGGACGGGGGCAACAGCCCCAGCATTTT
CDR3: CASSPGRGQQPQHF

length: 16
V: TRBV14
size: few
D: TRBD2
J: TRBJ2-3
DNA: TGTGCCAGCAGCCATTCCGGACTAGCTGGGACAGATACGCAGTATTTT
CDR3: CASSHSGLAGTDTQYF

length: 13
V: TRBV29-1
size: -
D: -
J: TRBJ2-1
DNA: TGCAGCGTTGAGGGCGGGATCCTCAATGAGCAGTTCTTC
CDR3: CSVEGGILNEQFF

length: 13
V: TRBV6-5
size: few
D: -
J: TRBJ2-2
DNA: TGTGCCAGCACCGAAGCGAGCACCGGGGAGCTGTTTTTT
CDR3: CASTEASTGELFF

length: 16
V: TRBV25-1
size: few
D: -
J: TRBJ1-6
DNA: TGTGCCAGCAGTGAAAAGGGGTCCTCCTATAATTCACCCCTCCACTTT
CDR3: CASSEKGSSYNSPLHF

length: 16
V: TRBV3-1
size: -
D: TRBD2
J: TRBJ2-1
DNA: TGTGCCAGCAGCCAAGTCGGGGGACTAGCGGGAGGGCGGAAGCTCTTC
CDR3: CASSQVGGLAGGRKLF

length: 16
V: TRBV4-2
size: many
D: -
J: TRBJ1-5
DNA: TGTGCCAGCAGCCAGGGATTGAACTTGGGGCCTCAGCCCCAGCATTTT
CDR3: CASSQGLNLGPQPQHF

length: 13
V: TRBV29-1
size: many
D: -
J: TRBJ2-3
DNA: TGCAGCGTTGAAGTCCAGGGCACAGATACGCAGTATTTT
CDR3: CSVEVQGTDTQYF

length: 12
V: TRBV6-1
size: -
D: -
J: TRBJ2-3
DNA: TGTGCCACAAACGGGGCAGTAGATACGCAGTATTTT
CDR3: CATNGAVDTQYF

length: 15
V: TRBV9
size: few
D: -
J: TRBJ1-3
DNA: TGTGCCAGCAGCCCCGAAAGGGGTCTGGAAACCCCCATATATTTT
CDR3: CASSPERGLETPIYF

length: 14
V: TRBV4-3
size: -
D: -
J: TRBJ1-1
DNA: TGCGCCAGCAGCCAAGATCGAGGGACGGGAGAAGCTTTCTTT
CDR3: CASSQDRGTGEAFF

length: 18
V: TRBV10-3
size: many
D: TRBD2
J: TRBJ2-1
DNA: TGTGCCAGTAGCGTCGGGACTAGCGGGCCAAGCTCCTACAATGAGCAGTTCTTC
CDR3: CASSVGTSGPSSYNEQFF

length: 13
V: TRBV7-9
size: many
D: -
J: TRBJ2-1
DNA: TGTGCCAGCAGCGGGGGCACTTTCGATGAGCAGTTCTTC
CDR3: CASSGGTFDEQFF

length: 11
V: TRBV20-1
size: -
D: -
J: TRBJ2-3
DNA: TGCAGTGCCGGGTCGAGAGATACGCAGTATTTT
CDR3: CSAGSRDTQYF

length: 13
V: TRBV29-1
size: -
D: -
J: TRBJ2-7
DNA: TGCAGCGCCGGCCGGGACGGCTCCTACGAGCAGTACTTC
CDR3: CSAGRDGSYEQYF

length: 15
V: TRBV5-1
size: -
D: -
J: TRBJ1-1
DNA: TGCGCCAGCAGCTTGGAGGCAGGACCCTCGGCTGAAGCTTTCTTT
CDR3: CASSLEAGPSAEAFF

length: 14
V: TRBV12-3/TRBV12-4
size: few
D: -
J: TRBJ1-2
DNA: TGTGCCAGCAGTTTTCAGGGCGCGGGCTTGAGCTACACCTTC
CDR3: CASSFQGAGLSYTF

length: 15
V: TRBV5-1
size: few
D: TRBD2
J: TRBJ2-7
DNA: TGCGCCAGCAGCTCGATACTAGCGGGAGCGTCCGAGCAGTACTTC
CDR3: CASSSILAGASEQYF

length: 17
V: TRBV4-3
size: -
D: -
J: TRBJ1-5
DNA: TGCGCCAGCAGCCAAGTTAAGGGGATTTATAGCAATCAGCCCCAGCATTTT
CDR3: CASSQVKGIYSNQPQHF

length: 16
V: TRBV12-5
size: -
D: TRBD1
J: TRBJ2-2
DNA: TGTGCTAGTGGAATGAGCCGGGACAGATACACCGGGGAGCTGTTTTTT
CDR3: CASGMSRDRYTGELFF

length: 15
V: TRBV20-1
size: few
D: TRBD2
J: TRBJ2-1
DNA: TGCAGTGCTAGCTCGACTAGCGGGAGCGGCAATGAGCAGTTCTTC
CDR3: CSASSTSGSGNEQFF

length: 15
V: TRBV11-2
size: few
D: -
J: TRBJ2-2
DNA: TGTGCCAGCAGTTCGAGGGGGAGAAAGGTCGGGGAGCTGTTTTTT
CDR3: CASSSRGRKVGELFF

length: 15
V: TRBV10-2
size: -
D: -
J: TRBJ1-5
DNA: TGCGCCAGCAGTCTCGGTACAGTTGGCAATCAGCCCCAGCATTTT
CDR3: CASSLGTVGNQPQHF

length: 16
V: TRBV25-1
size: few
D: TRBD1
J: TRBJ2-7
DNA: TGTGCCAGCAGTGTCTCCGGGACAGTTAACTCCTACGAGCAGTACTTC
CDR3: CASSVSGTVNSYEQYF

length: 15
V: TRBV7-8
size: -
D: TRBD2
J: TRBJ2-1
DNA: TGTGCCAGCAGCCTAGCGGGTGTCTCCTACAATGAGCAGCTCTTC
CDR3: CASSLAGVSYNEQLF

length: 16
V: TRBV4-3
size: few
D: -
J: TRBJ2-6
DNA: TGCGCCAGCAGTTTGGCGGTGGTCTCTGGGGCCAACGTCCTGACTTTC
CDR3: CASSLAVVSGANVLTF

length: 16
V: TRBV4-3
size: few
D: -
J: TRBJ2-4
DNA: TGCGCCAGCAGCCAAGTGAGACAGGCCCCCAAAAACATTCAGTACTTC
CDR3: CASSQVRQAPKNIQYF

length: 14
V: TRBV7-2
size: -
D: -
J: TRBJ2-1
DNA: TGTGCCAGCAGCTTAGGATTTCGCGGCAATGAGCAGTTCTTC
CDR3: CASSLGFRGNEQFF

length: 15
V: TRBV28
size: -
D: TRBD2
J: TRBJ2-5
DNA: TGTGCCAGCAGTTCGACTAGCGGGAGACGAGAGACCCAGTACTTC
CDR3: CASSSTSGRRETQYF

length: 14
V: TRBV28
size: few
D: -
J: TRBJ2-4
DNA: TGTGCCAGCAGCCCTACGTCGGCCAAAAACATTCAGTACTTC
CDR3: CASSPTSAKNIQYF

length: 11
V: TRBV20-1
size: -
D: -
J: TRBJ2-2
DNA: TGCAGTGTACTTCACACCGGGGAGCTGTTTTTT
CDR3: CSVLHTGELFF